This T cell receptor beta chain was profiled in a study of T-cell memory formation after mild COVID-19. About the study: TCR clusters were mostly donor specific. Study conclusions and caveats: Later expanders leaned toward CD4+, whereas clones contracting from day 15 to 85 were balanced CD4/CD8. Pre-infection memory held some responding clones, suggesting pre-existing cross-reactive T cells responded.

UMIs and sample barcodes were carried by the TCR alpha and TCR beta cDNA libraries that 5'RACE produced using constant-segment primers. TCRdb processed the 5' RACE reads anew with MiXCR; each CDR3 protein has one entry. The sample lists 400,000 or so distinct CDR3 sequences, 20% occurring once. V gave up 3 bases and J gave up 0 bases, with 20 bases separating them. There are 18 residues in the CDR3. Germline V CDR1 and CDR2: SGHDN, FVKESK. Of note for this clonotype: Its antigen remains unidentified.

The TCR was taken from an adult woman who had mild COVID-19 (a few samples of this study predate the infection). Cell type and time point are not known. Sequencing was carried out using PBMCs or a T cell subset sorted from them (not recorded which). The chain carries TRBV14 and TRBJ1-2, with D tentatively TRBD1 (6 bases). The CDR3 DNA reads as TGTGCCAGCAGCCACGCGGCTTTAGGACAGCCAACTAACTATGGCTACACCTTC. Its translation is CASSHAALGQPTNYGYTF.